The 32 T cell receptor beta chains listed next were all sequenced from one sample in a study of T cell clonality in common variable immunodeficiency. General observations from the study: Reportedly, TCR beta sequences from common variable immunodeficiency showed fewer deletions and N-nucleotide insertions.

These TCRs are of unknown antigen specificity. TCRdb's table, derived via immunoSEQ multiplex PCR, lists solely in-frame clones and lacks some. The table lists roughly 7,400 clones, with no singletons. The source material was peripheral blood mononuclear cells. The receptors were sampled from a human donor with common variable immunodeficiency.

This clone occurred a few times. The missing CDR3 end, 3 residues past where the read stops, is filled in from the germline J gene. The genes are TRBV7-2 and TRBJ2-7; 8 bases match TRBD2. The CDR3 contains 15 residues. Germline trimming cut 5 bases from V and 6 bases from J; bases unmatched to any gene: 12. CDR1 SGHTA and CDR2 FQGNSA come from the germline V gene. The DNA read from the CDR3 is TGTGCCAGCAGCCCACCGGGACTAGTTCCTCTCGAG. This codes for CASSPPGLVPLE. The whole CDR3 sequence is CASSPPGLVPLEQYF.

Only a few counts were recorded for this clone. From the germline J gene comes the end of the CDR3, since the read stops 3 residues before it. This sequence joins TRBV6-1 and TRBJ2-7; D is perhaps TRBD2 (5 bases). The CDR3 is made up of 16 amino acids. Germline assignment: CDR1 MNHNS and CDR2 SASEGT. The V end was cut by 3 bases, the J end by 3 bases, with 18 bases between. Partial CDR3 DNA: TGTGCCAGCAGTGAGGGTCTTGCCGAAGAGGGCTACGAG. This codes for CASSEGLAEEGYE. The full CDR3 is CASSEGLAEEGYEQYF.

About this clone itself: Sequencing ends 3 residues short of the CDR3 end; the germline J gene provides the rest. The gene calls are TRBV19 and TRBJ2-6; D is ambiguous. Germline lookup yields CDR1 LNHDA and CDR2 SQIVND (reference sequence). There are 13 residues in the CDR3. V dropped 7 bases and J dropped 2 bases, with 6 bases sitting between them. CDR3 sequence reads: CASTRAGANVLTF. CDR3 bases read: TGTGCCAGTACCCGGGCTGGGGCCAACGTC.

Only a few counts were recorded for this clone. The missing CDR3 end, 3 residues past where the read stops, is filled in from the germline J gene. The gene calls are TRBV7-9 and TRBJ1-1; the D gene is possibly TRBD1 (5 bases). This CDR3 is built from 14 residues. Germline V gene sequence: CDR1 SEHNR, CDR2 FQNEAQ (reference sequence). Trimming cost V 6 bases and J 6 bases, with 17 bases left between them. The CDR3 loop reads CASRSSGELAEAFF. Incomplete CDR3 DNA: TGTGCCAGCAGGTCTTCGGGGGAACTGGCTGAA.

This clone was found many times. The observed sequence ends 3 residues before the CDR3 terminus, with the missing tail filled in from the germline J gene. This chain connects TRBV6-2 or TRBV6-3 to TRBJ2-7, with 9 bases identical to TRBD2. Losses at the gene ends were 5 bases for V and 6 bases for J; bases not matched to a gene: 14. The V gene's germline CDR1 is MNHEY and CDR2 SVGEGT. CDR3 size: 16 residues. The sequenced part of the CDR3 DNA is TGTGCCAGCAGTCGTCAAGATCTAGCGGGGACTCTCGAG. It specifies CASSRQDLAGTLE. The full CDR3 reads CASSRQDLAGTLEQYF.

Of note for this clone: Read data end 3 residues before the CDR3 end; the end is taken from the germline J gene. V usage is TRBV19 and J usage is TRBJ1-5; no clear D. Germline V gene lookup returns CDR1 LNHDA and CDR2 SQIVND (reference sequence). Trimming left V 3 bases short and J 0 bases short, with 9 bases between. The CDR3 is 15 residues long. This CDR3 is CASSIRLYSNQPQHF. CDR3 DNA (partial): TGTGCCAGTAGTATTAGACTATATAGCAATCAGCCC.

This clone has just a few counts. Read data end 3 residues before the CDR3 end; the end is taken from the germline J gene. The rearrangement links TRBV5-5 to TRBJ2-7; D unclear. Trimming shortened V by 0 bases and J by 2 bases, and 9 bases separated the two germline ends. This CDR3 has 14 residues. Germline V gives CDR1 SGHKS, CDR2 YYEKEE (reference sequence). The CDR3 DNA, read in part, is TGTGCCAGCAGCTTGGTACGGCAGGCCTACGAG. This gives the protein CASSLVRQAYE. The entire CDR3 protein is CASSLVRQAYEQYF.

By frequency in the sample, this clone is medium-sized (0.01 to 0.1%). Coverage ceases 3 residues before the CDR3 finishes, and the germline J gene fills in the end. V usage is TRBV5-1 and J usage is TRBJ2-2; TRBD2 might be the D (7 bases). Germline-derived CDR1 and CDR2 are SGHRS and YFSETQ. The CDR3 runs 15 residues. V lost 1 base, J lost 7 bases, and 14 bases lay in between. The CDR3 region is CASSLIGGGGGELFF. CDR3 bases read: TGCGCCAGCAGCTTGATAGGGGGGGGTGGCGGGGAG.

This clone has only a few counts. With the read ending 3 residues before the CDR3 end, the germline J gene is used to fill in that end. The V call is TRBV7-2, the J call TRBJ1-3; unclear D gene. Trimming took off 4 bases at V and 0 bases at J, with 4 bases between the two ends. Germline CDR1 reads SGHTA; CDR2 reads FQGNSA. The CDR3 is 13 amino acids. The sequenced CDR3 bases are TGTGCCAGCAGCTCCGTCTCTGGAAACACC. Translating gives CASSSVSGNT. The entire CDR3 reads CASSSVSGNTIYF.

This clone is classed as medium-sized. The read ends 3 residues shy of where the CDR3 ends; the end is completed using the germline J gene. This chain uses TRBV5-6 with TRBJ2-5; no clear D gene. CDR3 length: 13 amino acids. Trimming took 4 bases from V and 7 from J, leaving 14 bases between them. CDR1 is SGHDT and CDR2 is YYEEEE in the germline V gene. The chain's CDR3 is CASSPFASGTQYF. Partial CDR3 DNA: TGTGCCAGCAGCCCTTTCGCTTCCGGGACC.

This clone was seen ten or more times. The read terminates 3 residues ahead of where the CDR3 ends, so the germline J gene completes it. The rearrangement uses TRBV20-1 and TRBJ2-7; D unresolved. Germline CDR1 reads DFQATT; CDR2 reads SNEGSKA (reference sequence). Trimming cost V 3 bases and J 2 bases, with 11 bases left between them. The CDR3 contains 13 residues. CDR3 amino acids: CSARGPQTYEQYF. The part of the CDR3 DNA that was read is TGCAGTGCTAGGGGCCCTCAAACCTACGAG.

At least ten counts were recorded for this clone. The read ends 3 residues early relative to the CDR3; the germline J gene fills the gap. V gene TRBV24-1 combines with J gene TRBJ2-3; D remains ambiguous. CDR1 is KGHDR and CDR2 is SFDVKD in the germline V gene. The CDR3 has 15 residues. Trimming left V 3 bases short and J 2 bases short, with 11 bases between. The part of the CDR3 DNA that was read is TGTGCCACCAGTGATCGGTCGGGTGACACAGATACG. It codes for CATSDRSGDTDT. The CDR3 in full is CATSDRSGDTDTQYF.

A word on this clone: The observed sequence ends 3 residues before the CDR3 terminus, with the missing tail filled in from the germline J gene. V usage is TRBV7-6 and J usage is TRBJ2-3, with 7 bases aligning to TRBD1. The trim removed 4 bases at V and 0 bases at J, leaving 10 bases unmatched. CDR1 SGHVS and CDR2 FNYEAQ come from the germline V gene. The CDR3 covers 17 residues. The DNA read from the CDR3 is TGTGCCAGCAGCTCAGAGGGACAGCTTTCTAGCACAGATACG. Its translation is CASSSEGQLSSTDT. The entire CDR3 protein reads CASSSEGQLSSTDTQYF.

This clone has only a few counts. The CDR3 end falls 3 residues outside the read, so it is completed with the germline J gene. The V and J genes are TRBV19 and TRBJ1-4; D gene uncertain. The CDR3 spans 14 residues. V was pared by 7 bases and J by 5 bases, with 14 bases between. CDR1 LNHDA and CDR2 SQIVND come from the germline V gene (reference sequence). The covered CDR3 bases are TGTGCCAGTACCTCGCGGAGTCCGAATGAAAAA. Translated: CASTSRSPNEK. Given in full, the CDR3 is CASTSRSPNEKLFF.

Turning to this clone: Sequencing ends 3 residues short of the CDR3 end; the germline J gene provides the rest. The chain is built from TRBV18 and TRBJ1-6; maybe TRBD1 (5 bases). V lost 3 bases and J 5 bases, leaving 20 bases between the germline ends. CDR3 length: 18 amino acids. The V gene's germline CDR1 is KGHSH and CDR2 LQKENI. The sequenced part of the CDR3 DNA is TGTGCCAGCTCACCGGCAGGTCCTACAGGAGGTGATAATTCACCC. Its translation: CASSPAGPTGGDNSP. The complete CDR3 reads CASSPAGPTGGDNSPLHF.

This clone was detected many times. The CDR3 goes on 3 residues after the read ends, and that part is filled in from the germline J gene. The chain carries TRBV13 and TRBJ2-1, with 7 bases identical to TRBD2. The V and J ends lost 3 bases and 6 bases, in that order; junction bases with no gene match: 11. Germline values: CDR1 PRHDT, CDR2 FYEKMQ (reference sequence). This CDR3 is built from 16 residues. The sequenced part of the CDR3 DNA is TGTGCCAGCAGCTTCCTCGGGCGGGAGTTTGGCAATGAG. Residues: CASSFLGREFGNE. The full CDR3 protein reads CASSFLGREFGNEQFF.

In this sample, this clone turned up many times. The CDR3 goes on 3 residues after the read ends, and that part is filled in from the germline J gene. This chain connects TRBV7-2 to TRBJ1-5; D is undetermined. CDR3 length: 16 amino acids. Germline V gene lookup returns CDR1 SGHTA and CDR2 FQGNSA. CDR3 bases read: TGTGCAAGTCGCTTAGCTGTGGGCGACGGCAATCAGCCC. This sequence encodes CASRLAVGDGNQP. The complete CDR3 reads CASRLAVGDGNQPQHF.

The table lists this clone with many counts. The CDR3 extends 3 residues past the end of the read, so its final part is completed from the germline J gene. V is TRBV5-6 and J is TRBJ2-3; unclear D gene. Trimming removed 3 bases from V and 5 bases from J, with 4 bases in between. This CDR3 is 11 amino acids long. Looked up from germline, CDR1 is SGHDT and CDR2 is YYEEEE. The sequenced CDR3 bases are TGTGCCAGCAGCTCCAAAGATACG. Its protein is CASSSKDT. The whole CDR3 reads CASSSKDTQYF.

By share, this clone counts as medium-sized (0.01 to 0.1%). The read terminates 3 residues before the CDR3 end, so the remaining end is supplied by the germline J gene. The V call is TRBV24-1, the J call TRBJ2-2; either TRBD1 or TRBD2 may fit D (6 bases each). The V end was cut by 4 bases, the J end by 6 bases, with 17 bases between. CDR1 is KGHDR and CDR2 is SFDVKD in the germline V gene. This CDR3 spans 16 amino acids. The CDR3 is CATSDKGGGRAGELFF. The CDR3 DNA, read in part, is TGTGCCACCAGTGACAAAGGGGGAGGAAGGGCCGGGGAG.

This clone showed up many times. The read terminates 3 residues ahead of where the CDR3 ends, so the germline J gene completes it. The V and J genes are TRBV7-2 and TRBJ1-2; D not certain. The V gene lost 6 bases and the J gene lost 7 bases, with 18 bases spanning the gap. The CDR3 runs 14 residues. The germline V gene encodes CDR1 SGHTA and CDR2 FQGNSA. The chain's CDR3 is CASSQLRIGFGYTF. Incomplete CDR3 DNA: TGTGCCAGCAGTCAACTTAGAATAGGGTTTGGC.

As to this clone: Sequencing ends 3 residues short of the CDR3 end; the germline J gene provides the rest. This rearrangement joins TRBV7-2 to TRBJ2-7; D possibly corresponds to TRBD2 (5 bases). Germline-derived CDR1 and CDR2 are SGHTA and FQGNSA. The CDR3 spans 14 residues. The V gene lost 4 bases and the J gene lost 5 bases, with 15 bases spanning the gap. CDR3 DNA, as far as it was read: TGTGCCAGCAGCTCCCGACTATCGGGTCACGAG. This gives the protein CASSSRLSGHE. The whole CDR3 sequence is CASSSRLSGHEQYF.

Concerning this clone itself: Sequencing ends 3 residues short of the CDR3 end; the germline J gene provides the rest. The chain carries TRBV7-9 and TRBJ2-3, with D possibly being TRBD2 (6 bases). Trimming shortened V by 8 bases and J by 0 bases, and 12 bases separated the two germline ends. Germline loops: CDR1 SEHNR, CDR2 FQNEAQ (reference sequence). CDR3 length equals 14 residues. The sequenced CDR3 bases are TGTGCCAGCCGGGGAGGCAGTAGCACAGATACG. Protein: CASRGGSSTDT. The full CDR3 protein is CASRGGSSTDTQYF.

This clone has at least ten counts. The sequenced fragment ends 3 residues before the CDR3 boundary, so the rest is inferred from the germline J gene. J is TRBJ2-3 and V is TRBV5-1; 8 bases line up with TRBD2. This CDR3 comprises 15 residues. V lost 0 bases and J lost 5; bases outside the gene matches: 5. CDR1 is SGHRS, CDR2 YFSETQ, per germline. The CDR3 bases that were read are TGCGCCAGCAGCTTGGGGGGGCTAGCGGGAGATACG. Translation gives CASSLGGLAGDT. The CDR3, in full, reads CASSLGGLAGDTQYF.

This clone was observed many times. The read ends 3 residues before the CDR3 terminus; that terminus is restored from the germline J gene. The chain has TRBV5-1 and TRBJ2-3, with 9 nucleotides matching TRBD1. CDR3 length equals 16 residues. Trimming cost V 4 bases and J 3 bases; bases outside gene matches: 9. Per germline, CDR1 SGHRS and CDR2 YFSETQ. CDR3 sequence reads: CASSREQGARTDTQYF. The CDR3 DNA, read in part, is TGCGCCAGCAGCCGGGAACAGGGGGCGCGGACAGATACG.

This clone was counted at least ten times. The read ends 3 residues shy of where the CDR3 ends; the end is completed using the germline J gene. The V call is TRBV10-3, the J call TRBJ1-2; TRBD1 agrees at 8 bases. CDR3 length: 13 residues. Trimming cost V 10 bases and J 2 bases; bases outside gene matches: 6. CDR1 and CDR2 (germline): ENHRY, SYGVKD. The CDR3 loop reads CATQTGDNYGYTF. The covered CDR3 bases are TGTGCCACACAGACAGGGGACAACTATGGC.

By frequency in the sample, this clone is medium-sized. The CDR3 end lies 3 residues beyond the end of the read and is filled in from the germline J gene. This chain joins TRBV19 and TRBJ1-2; D remains unclear. This CDR3 spans 13 amino acids. Germline loops: CDR1 LNHDA, CDR2 SQIVND (reference sequence). Trimming pared 3 bases from V and 4 bases from J, leaving 9 bases between. The CDR3: CASSMSESYGYTF. The DNA read from the CDR3 is TGTGCCAGTAGTATGTCAGAAAGCTATGGC. The full variable domain, rest sourced from reference TRBV19 and TRBJ1-2, is DGGITQSPKYLFRKEGQNVTLSCEQNLNHDAMYWYRQDPGQGLRLIYYSQIVNDFQKGDIAEGYSVSREKKESFPLTVTSAQKNPTAFYLCASSMSESYGYTFGSGTRLTVV.

This clone was picked up many times. With the read ending 3 residues before the CDR3 end, the germline J gene is used to fill in that end. The chain couples TRBV4-1 to TRBJ2-4; 11 nucleotides agree with TRBD1. This CDR3 comprises 17 residues. Germline V CDR1 and CDR2: MGHRA, YSYEKL. V shed 0 bases, J shed 7 bases, and the junction held 8 bases outside the gene matches. Partial CDR3 DNA: TGCGCCAGCAGCCAAGAACTCGGGACAGGGGGAGGCAACATT. Its protein is CASSQELGTGGGNI. Given in full, the CDR3 is CASSQELGTGGGNIQYF.

By share, this clone counts as medium-sized (0.01 to 0.1%). The sequence runs out 3 residues before the end of the CDR3; the remainder is reconstructed from the germline J gene. The chain is built from TRBV12-3 or TRBV12-4 and TRBJ2-3, with D hard to call. Trimming left V 5 bases short and J 5 bases short, with 8 bases between. This CDR3 region has 12 residues. The covered CDR3 bases are TGTGCCAGCAGTCCGACGGGAGATACG. It specifies CASSPTGDT. The complete CDR3 reads CASSPTGDTQYF.

This clone appeared a few times. The read terminates 3 residues ahead of where the CDR3 ends, so the germline J gene completes it. V and J are TRBV7-6 and TRBJ2-1, with 8 positions matching TRBD2. This CDR3 comprises 16 residues. The V gene end was trimmed by 5 bases and the J gene end by 1 base; junction bases not matched to a gene: 7. The germline V gene encodes CDR1 SGHVS and CDR2 FNYEAQ. The CDR3 region is CASSPKLAVSYNEQFF. Incomplete CDR3 DNA: TGTGCCAGCAGCCCGAAACTAGCGGTATCCTACAATGAG. The full variable domain, in which reference TRBV7-6 and TRBJ2-1 provide the parts outside the CDR3, is GAGVSQSPRYKVTKRGQDVALRCDPISGHVSLYWYRQALGQGPEFLTYFNYEAQQDKSGLPNDRFSAERPEGSISTLTIQRTEQRDSAMYRCASSPKLAVSYNEQFFGPGTRLTVL.

This clone has just a few counts. The read ends 3 residues before the CDR3 terminus; that terminus is restored from the germline J gene. V gene TRBV7-6 combines with J gene TRBJ2-1; 8 nucleotides match TRBD1. Germline V gene sequence: CDR1 SGHVS, CDR2 FNYEAQ. The CDR3 has 16 residues. With V trimmed by 2 bases and J by 5 bases, 8 bases remained unmatched. The CDR3 bases that were read are TGTGCCAGCAGCTTATGGTTTGGACAGGGAGACAATGAG. This gives the protein CASSLWFGQGDNE. In full, the CDR3 reads CASSLWFGQGDNEQFF.

This clone showed up many times. The read gets to within 3 residues of the CDR3 end, and the germline J gene fills in the rest. The chain has TRBV11-2 and TRBJ2-2; possible D gene TRBD2, 5 bases. CDR3 length: 15 residues. V dropped 0 bases and J dropped 3 bases, with 8 bases sitting between them. Per the germline V gene, CDR1 is SGHAT and CDR2 is FQNNGV. The CDR3 loop reads CASSLDSGYTGELFF. Partial CDR3 DNA: TGTGCCAGCAGCTTAGACTCGGGGTACACCGGGGAG.

A word on this clone: At one boundary the junction diverges from the germline segment, which might be a read error. The missing CDR3 end, 3 residues past where the read stops, is filled in from the germline J gene. The V gene is TRBV7-8, the J gene TRBJ2-1, with 7 bases that match TRBD2. The CDR3 sequence is 15 residues long. The V gene's germline CDR1 is SGHVS and CDR2 FQNEAQ. The covered CDR3 bases are TGTGCCAGCAGCCAAGTGGCGGGAGCCTATAATGAG. Its translation: CASSQVAGAYNE. The full CDR3 protein is CASSQVAGAYNEQFF.